Detailed here is one T cell receptor (beta chain). Its specificity is not known. The sample is drawn from a study of T cell responses to AZD1222 COVID-19 vaccine. Study outcomes and limitations: Donors, mostly white British, included more females; clonal diversity was possibly underestimated. Spike-specific TCRs gained breadth and depth after people received two AZD1222 doses. The peak T cell response came first, and repertoires were sampled only after it.

Produced via immunoSEQ multiplex PCR; TCRdb's table is partial and in-frame only. Here the sample spans about 120,000 clones, about 91% being singletons. V lost 5 bases and J 4 bases, leaving 14 bases between the germline ends. The germline V gene has CDR1 MGHRA and CDR2 YSYEKL. This CDR3 has 15 amino acids. This sequence originates from an adult in good health. Sequenced here: peripheral blood, sampled on day 0 of AZD1222 vaccination. The chain couples TRBV4-1 to TRBJ1-4; TRBD1 might be the D (6 bases). CDR3 sequence (DNA): TGCGCCAGCAGCAATCCCGGGACAAATAATGAAAAACTGTTTTTT. This codes for CASSNPGTNNEKLFF.